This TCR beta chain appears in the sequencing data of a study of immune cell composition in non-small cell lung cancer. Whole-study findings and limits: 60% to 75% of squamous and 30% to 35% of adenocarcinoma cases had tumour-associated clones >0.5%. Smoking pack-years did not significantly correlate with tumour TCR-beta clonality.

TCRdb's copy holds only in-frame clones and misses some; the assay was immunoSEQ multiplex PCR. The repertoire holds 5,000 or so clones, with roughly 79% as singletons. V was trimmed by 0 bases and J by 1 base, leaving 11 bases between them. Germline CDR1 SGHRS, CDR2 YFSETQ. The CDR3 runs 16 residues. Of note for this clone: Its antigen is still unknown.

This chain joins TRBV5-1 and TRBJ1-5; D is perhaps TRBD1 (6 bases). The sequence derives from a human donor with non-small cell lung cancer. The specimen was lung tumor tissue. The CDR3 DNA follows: TGCGCCAGCAGCTTGGGATTGGGACAAAGCAATCAGCCCCAGCATTTT. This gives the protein CASSLGLGQSNQPQHF.